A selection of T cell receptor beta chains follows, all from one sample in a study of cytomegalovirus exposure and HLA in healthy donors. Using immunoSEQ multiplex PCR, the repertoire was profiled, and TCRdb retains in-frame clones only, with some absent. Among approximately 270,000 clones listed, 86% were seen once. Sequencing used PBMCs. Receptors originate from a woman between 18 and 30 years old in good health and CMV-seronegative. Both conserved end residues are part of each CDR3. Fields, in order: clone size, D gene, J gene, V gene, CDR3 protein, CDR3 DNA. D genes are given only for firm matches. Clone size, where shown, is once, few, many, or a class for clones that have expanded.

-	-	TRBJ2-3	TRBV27	CASSFFGQGTDTQYF	-
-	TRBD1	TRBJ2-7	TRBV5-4	CASSLGRDRGSYEQYF	TGTGCCAGCAGCTTGGGCCGGGACAGGGGTTCCTACGAGCAGTACTTC
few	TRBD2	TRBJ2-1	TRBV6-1	CASSDRLAAYNEQFF	TGTGCCAGCAGTGACCGACTAGCAGCTTACAATGAGCAGTTCTTC
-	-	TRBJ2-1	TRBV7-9	CASSLGQGSYNEQFF	TGTGCCAGCAGCTTAGGCCAGGGGTCCTACAATGAGCAGTTCTTC
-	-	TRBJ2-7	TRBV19	CASSIDSGEGVYEQYF	TGTGCCAGTAGTATAGATTCGGGGGAGGGGGTCTACGAGCAGTACTTC
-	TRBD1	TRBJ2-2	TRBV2	CASSLRDRATGELFF	TGTGCCAGCAGTCTCCGGGACAGGGCCACCGGGGAGCTGTTTTTT
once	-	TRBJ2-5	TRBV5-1	CASSLGQVIQETQYF	TGCGCCAGCAGCTTGGGACAGGTTATTCAAGAGACCCAGTACTTC
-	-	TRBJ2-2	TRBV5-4	CASSFERAEAGGELFF	TGTGCCAGCAGCTTTGAACGAGCGGAGGCGGGCGGGGAGCTGTTTTTT
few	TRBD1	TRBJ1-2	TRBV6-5	CASSYSTGVYGYTF	TGTGCCAGCAGTTACTCGACAGGGGTCTATGGCTACACCTTC
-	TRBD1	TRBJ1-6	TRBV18	CASSPEVGGPNSPLHF	TGTGCCAGCTCACCCGAGGTAGGGGGCCCTAATTCACCCCTCCACTTT
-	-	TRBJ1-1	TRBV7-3	CASSLNSRTEAFF	TGTGCCAGCAGCTTAAACAGTCGGACTGAAGCTTTCTTT
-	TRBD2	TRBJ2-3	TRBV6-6	CASRGTSRADTQYF	TGTGCCAGCAGAGGGACTAGCCGCGCAGATACGCAGTATTTT
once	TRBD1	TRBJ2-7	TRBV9	CASAKGTGGPEQYF	TGTGCCAGCGCCAAAGGGACAGGGGGACCCGAGCAGTACTTC
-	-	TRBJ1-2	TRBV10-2	CASSESHRAANYGYTF	TGCGCCAGCAGTGAGTCCCACAGGGCAGCTAACTATGGCTACACCTTC
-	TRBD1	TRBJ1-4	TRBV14	CASSRGTGVNEKLFF	TGTGCCAGCAGCCGCGGGACAGGGGTAAATGAAAAACTGTTTTTT
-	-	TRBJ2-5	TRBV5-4	CASSPRDFQLGETQYF	TGTGCCAGCAGCCCTAGAGATTTTCAACTTGGGGAGACCCAGTACTTC
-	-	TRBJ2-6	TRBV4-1	CASSQAGPGANVLTF	TGCGCCAGCAGCCAAGCAGGCCCTGGGGCCAACGTCCTGACTTTC
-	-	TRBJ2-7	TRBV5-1	CASRDNYEQYF	TGCGCCAGCAGGGACAACTACGAGCAGTACTTC
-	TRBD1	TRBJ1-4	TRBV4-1	CASSQTGEEEKLFF	TGCGCCAGCAGCCAGACAGGGGAAGAAGAAAAACTGTTTTTT